Here is one T cell receptor (beta chain) with its context. The sample comes from a study of blood T cell repertoires in COVID-19. In the study overall: T cells, B-cell-depleted T cells, or PBMCs provided the cDNA or gDNA that served as material.

There are 18 residues in the CDR3. The ends lost 3 bases at V and 1 base at J; junction bases unmatched: 9. The germline V gene has CDR1 MNHEY and CDR2 SVGEGT. Only in-frame clones appear in the TCRdb table, and some are missing; sequencing was by immunoSEQ multiplex PCR. The profile shows 220,000 or so clones, 84% of them singletons. What was sequenced was PBMCs or T cells enriched from blood (not recorded which). This TCR came from a woman aged 40 to 55 who had recovered from COVID-19. The chain uses TRBV6-2 or TRBV6-3 and TRBJ2-5; 12 bases are shared with TRBD2. CDR3 coding DNA: TGTGCCAGCAGTTATGGTGGCACTAGCGGGAGGATCCAAGAGACCCAGTACTTC. It encodes CASSYGGTSGRIQETQYF.